Below, 2 T cell receptor beta chains from the same sample are listed, as sequenced in a study of identical twins. MiXCR was run by TCRdb on the 5' RACE reads, yielding one entry per CDR3 protein. The sample carries about 200,000 distinct CDR3 sequences, around 10% recorded once. What was sequenced was memory (CD45RO+) T cells sorted from blood. These receptors all come from a woman under 30 in good health.

This chain links TRBV20-1 with TRBJ1-5; D remains ambiguous. In germline, CDR1 is DFQATT, CDR2 SNEGSKA (reference sequence). The V end was cut by 6 bases, the J end by 3 bases, with 9 bases between. The CDR3 is 12 residues long. This chain's CDR3 is CSASRNNQPQHF. The CDR3 DNA follows: TGCAGTGCGAGCCGAAACAATCAGCCCCAGCATTTT.

The J gene is TRBJ1-1, the V gene TRBV7-8, with unresolved D. The CDR3 runs to 15 residues. V lost 5 bases and J 1 base, leaving 14 bases between the germline ends. Germline V gene data show CDR1 as SGHVS and CDR2 as FQNEAQ. The CDR3 loop is CASSLVGRGNTEAFF. The CDR3, as DNA: TGTGCCAGCAGCCTAGTTGGACGGGGGAACACTGAAGCTTTCTTT.